This paragraph covers one T cell receptor (beta chain) sequence. Its antigen is currently unknown. Germline V gene data show CDR1 as GTSNPN and CDR2 as SVGIG (reference sequence). CDR3 length equals 14 residues. Deletions cut 0 bases from V and 8 bases from J, with 14 bases between. The record originates from a study of cytomegalovirus exposure and HLA in healthy donors. For the study at large: An early data release held approximately 85 million unique TCRs from HLA-typed donors. Study-wide results and limits: Several of the most significant clusters were apparently associated with common viral pathogens in a later analysis. Per a later analysis, 15,000 to 20,000 TCR beta sequences showed association with HLA alleles at 0.05 false discovery rate. Association of a missense DCLRE1C variant with TCR beta V- and J-gene trimming was reported in a later analysis.

With 60 Vbeta and 13 Jbeta primers, the PCR was carried out. The repertoire was sequenced with immunoSEQ multiplex PCR; TCRdb's copy has only in-frame clones and lacks some. The table shows 150,000 to 200,000 clones, with more than 65% occurring only once. Sample: PBMCs. The TCR was taken from a man aged 18 to 29 in good health and CMV-seropositive. The chain combines TRBV30 with TRBJ2-1; D remains ambiguous. CDR3 protein: CAWSVGLSTHEQFF. The DNA of the CDR3 is TGTGCCTGGAGTGTTGGGCTGTCGACCCATGAGCAGTTCTTC.